Presented here are 29 T cell receptor beta chains from one specimen sequenced in a study of cytomegalovirus exposure and HLA in healthy donors. 60 Vbeta and 13 Jbeta primers were used in PCR. The data were produced by immunoSEQ multiplex PCR, yet TCRdb's version contains in-frame clones alone and is incomplete. The data hold approximately 240,000 clones, with 70% to 85% observed a single time. The specimen was PBMCs. The receptors originated from a woman in her thirties or forties in good health and CMV-seronegative.

The V call is TRBV9, the J call TRBJ1-3; D not certain. Germline loops: CDR1 SGDLS, CDR2 YYNGEE. V lost 0 bases and J lost 0, with 16 bases in between. The CDR3 length is 18 residues. In DNA, the CDR3 is TGTGCCAGCAGCGTAGCAGGCGGGGATCCCACCTCTGGAAACACCATATATTTT. It yields the protein CASSVAGGDPTSGNTIYF. Based on the CDR3 plus reference TRBV9 and TRBJ1-3, the full variable domain is DSGVTQTPKHLITATGQRVTLRCSPRSGDLSVYWYQQSLDQGLQFLIQYYNGEERAKGNILERFSAQQFPDLHSELNLSSLELGDSALYFCASSVAGGDPTSGNTIYFGEGSWLTVV.

This clone was detected only a few times. The rearrangement links TRBV19 to TRBJ1-6; 7 nucleotides line up with TRBD1. V lost 4 bases and J lost 8; bases outside the gene matches: 8. CDR1 and CDR2 (germline): LNHDA, SQIVND (reference sequence). The length of the CDR3 is 15 residues. CDR3 loop: CASSRSGTADSPLHF. The CDR3 DNA reads as TGTGCCAGTAGTAGGTCCGGGACAGCGGATTCACCCCTCCACTTT. Full variable domain (rest looked up from reference TRBV19 and TRBJ1-6): DGGITQSPKYLFRKEGQNVTLSCEQNLNHDAMYWYRQDPGQGLRLIYYSQIVNDFQKGDIAEGYSVSREKKESFPLTVTSAQKNPTAFYLCASSRSGTADSPLHFGNGTRLTVT.

The V gene is TRBV27, the J gene TRBJ1-6; 12 nucleotides line up with TRBD1. The CDR3 runs 18 residues. The germline V gene has CDR1 MNHEY and CDR2 SMNVEV (reference sequence). The J segment lost 5 bases and the V segment lost 5 bases, leaving 10 bases of the junction unmatched. CDR3 sequence: CASSLRDRGRRNNSPLHF. CDR3 coding DNA: TGTGCCAGCAGTCTCCGGGACAGGGGGCGCAGGAATAATTCACCCCTCCACTTT.

This sequence joins TRBV5-4 and TRBJ2-2; no definite D call. The V end was cut by 0 bases, the J end by 1 base, with 7 bases between. The germline gives CDR1 SGHNT, CDR2 YYREEE (reference sequence). This CDR3 spans 15 amino acids. Written as DNA, the CDR3 is TGTGCCAGCAGCTTGGGGCAGATGAACACCGGGGAGCTGTTTTTT. The encoded protein is CASSLGQMNTGELFF.

This sequence joins TRBV7-9 and TRBJ1-2, with D possibly matching TRBD1 (6 bases). Germline V CDR1 and CDR2: SEHNR, FQNEAQ (reference sequence). The CDR3 extends over 14 amino acids. The V and J ends lost 3 bases and 4 bases respectively, with 12 bases between them. CDR3 coding DNA: TGTGCCAGCAGCTTTATATCGGACAGCTATGGCTACACCTTC. It specifies CASSFISDSYGYTF.

The V and J genes are TRBV5-4 and TRBJ1-4, with 7 bases that match TRBD1. CDR3 length equals 16 residues. The V and J ends lost 0 bases and 8 bases, in that order; junction bases with no gene match: 10. In germline, CDR1 is SGHNT, CDR2 YYREEE (reference sequence). The CDR3 sequence: CASSLDQTGRGEKLFF. The CDR3, as DNA: TGTGCCAGCAGCTTGGACCAGACAGGGAGAGGCGAAAAACTGTTTTTT. Full variable domain (missing parts from reference TRBV5-4 and TRBJ1-4): ETGVTQSPTHLIKTRGQQVTLRCSSQSGHNTVSWYQQALGQGPQFIFQYYREEENGRGNFPPRFSGLQFPNYSSELNVNALELDDSALYLCASSLDQTGRGEKLFFGSGTQLSVL.

The V gene is TRBV6-5, the J gene TRBJ1-4; 7 bases align to TRBD1. This CDR3 contains 14 residues. Germline CDR1 MNHEY, CDR2 SVGAGI. J lost 8 bases, V lost 5 bases, and 8 bases had no gene match. CDR3 region: CASSVTGDGEKLFF. The DNA of the CDR3 is TGTGCCAGCAGTGTTACAGGGGACGGGGAAAAACTGTTTTTT.

The table lists this clone with a count of one. The chain is built from TRBV2 and TRBJ2-7; 8 nucleotides line up with TRBD1. The V gene end was trimmed by 4 bases and the J gene end by 7 bases; junction bases not matched to a gene: 18. CDR1 and CDR2 (germline): SNHLY, FYNNEI. The CDR3 totals 17 residues. The CDR3 coding sequence is TGTGCCAGCAGTGGCCTCTCCCTGTCGACAGGGGTGAGGGAGCAGTACTTC. As protein: CASSGLSLSTGVREQYF. Variable domain in full (rest from reference TRBV2 and TRBJ2-7): EPEVTQTPSHQVTQMGQEVILRCVPISNHLYFYWYRQILGQKVEFLVSFYNNEISEKSEIFDDQFSVERPDGSNFTLKIRSTKLEDSAMYFCASSGLSLSTGVREQYFGPGTRLTVT.

The chain carries TRBV20-1 and TRBJ1-1; D unresolved. The CDR3 contains 11 residues. Germline V gene sequence: CDR1 DFQATT, CDR2 SNEGSKA (reference sequence). Trimming stripped 3 bases from V and 11 bases from J, with 13 bases between. Here the CDR3 DNA reads TGCAGTGCTAGTGATCCAAATCGGGCTTTCTTT. Its protein product is CSASDPNRAFF.

A word on this clone: The same CDR3 can be traced to other DNA sequences in this sample. The V gene is TRBV5-1, the J gene TRBJ1-2; 7 bases line up with TRBD1. V dropped 0 bases and J dropped 8; count of bases not matched to a gene: 4. The germline CDR1 and CDR2 sequences are SGHRS and YFSETQ. This CDR3 spans 13 amino acids. As DNA, the CDR3 is TGCGCCAGCAGCTTGGAGGGGGCCGGGGGCTACACCTTC. It yields the protein CASSLEGAGGYTF.

V and J are TRBV4-1 and TRBJ1-5; D gene ambiguous. V dropped 1 base and J dropped 4 bases, with 5 bases sitting between them. The length of the CDR3 is 13 residues. Germline CDR1 and CDR2: MGHRA and YSYEKL. The CDR3 protein is CASSQVDNQPQHF. The CDR3 DNA reads TGCGCCAGCAGCCAAGTAGATAATCAGCCCCAGCATTTT.

This rearrangement joins TRBV7-2 to TRBJ2-1; TRBD2 aligns across 10 bases. Germline CDR1 reads SGHTA; CDR2 reads FQGNSA. V lost 2 bases, J lost 5 bases, and 3 bases stayed unmatched. CDR3 length: 15 amino acids. The CDR3 DNA sequence: TGTGCCAGCAGCTTAAAACTAGCGGGGAACAATGAGCAGTTCTTC. Translation gives CASSLKLAGNNEQFF.

The chain uses TRBV28 and TRBJ1-5; 11 bases fit TRBD1. Trimming removed 4 bases from V and 7 bases from J; junction bases left unmatched: 6. Germline CDR1 is MDHEN and CDR2 is SYDVKM. The CDR3 runs to 15 residues. CDR3 region: CASSSGQGAKQPQHF. The CDR3 DNA follows: TGTGCCAGCAGTTCCGGACAGGGGGCGAAACAGCCCCAGCATTTT.

CDR3 loop: CATQGAYNQPQHF. The CDR3 DNA follows: TGTGCCACACAGGGGGCCTACAATCAGCCCCAGCATTTT. The chain employs TRBV27 and TRBJ1-5; the match to TRBD1 covers 9 bases. V was pared by 10 bases and J by 3 bases, with 4 bases of the junction left unmatched. The germline CDR1 and CDR2 sequences are MNHEY and SMNVEV (reference sequence). The CDR3 is made up of 13 amino acids.

Of note for this clone: One end of the junction varies from germline; a read error may be responsible. The CDR3 nucleotides read TGCGCCAACAGCCCGGGTGAAGAGACCCAGTACTTC. Protein sequence: CANSPGEETQYF. The chain uses TRBV5-1 and TRBJ2-5; D is ambiguous. This CDR3 has 12 amino acids. Germline values: CDR1 SGHRS, CDR2 YFSETQ.

The V and J genes are TRBV27 and TRBJ1-2, with a tentative D call TRBD1 (5 bases). Germline assignment: CDR1 MNHEY and CDR2 SMNVEV (reference sequence). Trimming stripped 3 bases from V and 4 bases from J, with 18 bases between. The CDR3 extends over 16 amino acids. CDR3 in DNA: TGTGCCAGCAGTTTGATACCTCTGGGGACTGGCTATGGCTACACCTTC. It encodes CASSLIPLGTGYGYTF.

The chain is built from TRBV6-5 and TRBJ2-2; 7 bases match TRBD1. The V gene's germline CDR1 is MNHEY and CDR2 SVGAGI. The ends lost 0 bases at V and 6 bases at J; junction bases unmatched: 1. The CDR3 loop spans 14 amino acids. CDR3 protein: CASSYSTGPGELFF. DNA of the CDR3: TGTGCCAGCAGTTACTCGACAGGGCCCGGGGAGCTGTTTTTT.

The rearrangement links TRBV9 to TRBJ2-5; 7 positions agree with TRBD2. With 3 bases clipped from V and 0 bases from J, the junction kept 2 bases outside the gene matches. CDR3 length equals 14 residues. The germline CDR1 and CDR2 sequences are SGDLS and YYNGEE. For the CDR3, the DNA is TGTGCCAGCAGCGCGGGGGGAGACCAAGAGACCCAGTACTTC. Translation: CASSAGGDQETQYF.

The rearrangement links TRBV27 to TRBJ2-1; a weak D match, TRBD2 (6 bases). Germline CDR1 MNHEY, CDR2 SMNVEV (reference sequence). This CDR3 has 13 amino acids. The V end was cut by 2 bases, the J end by 6 bases, with 8 bases between. The CDR3 reads CASSLGGSNEQFF. The CDR3 bases are TGTGCCAGCAGTTTAGGGGGGAGCAATGAGCAGTTCTTC.

The rearrangement uses TRBV18 and TRBJ1-2; the match to TRBD1 covers 10 bases. V shed 1 base and J 6 bases; nucleotides not matched to a gene: 8. This CDR3 region has 16 residues. Germline CDR1 and CDR2: KGHSH and LQKENI. The CDR3 here is CASSPLGTGESNGYTF. The DNA for the CDR3 is TGTGCCAGCTCACCACTAGGGACAGGGGAAAGTAATGGCTACACCTTC.

In the case of this clone: Other nucleotide sequences from this sample produce the same CDR3. The V and J genes are TRBV7-9 and TRBJ1-1; D is uncertain. The CDR3 runs to 13 residues. From germline, CDR1 is SEHNR and CDR2 FQNEAQ (reference sequence). Trimming pared 4 bases from V and 1 base from J, leaving 7 bases between. CDR3 nucleotides: TGTGCCAGCAGCTGGGAGGGGAACACTGAAGCTTTCTTT. Translating gives CASSWEGNTEAFF.

The chain employs TRBV2 and TRBJ1-1; D remains ambiguous. The ends were cut back, 3 bases at V and 6 bases at J, with 11 bases in the middle. Germline V gives CDR1 SNHLY, CDR2 FYNNEI. CDR3 length: 13 amino acids. The CDR3, as DNA: TGTGCCAGCAGTGATCTTGAGGACTCTGAAGCTTTCTTT. Translation gives CASSDLEDSEAFF.

The genes are TRBV5-1 and TRBJ1-1, with D maybe TRBD1 (5 bases). The CDR3 contains 14 residues. V lost 0 bases and J 4 bases, leaving 10 bases between the germline ends. In germline, CDR1 is SGHRS, CDR2 YFSETQ. The CDR3 nucleotides read TGCGCCAGCAGCTTGGACCCAGGGCGCACTGAAGCTTTCTTT. It specifies CASSLDPGRTEAFF. Full variable domain (remainder filled in from reference TRBV5-1 and TRBJ1-1): KAGVTQTPRYLIKTRGQQVTLSCSPISGHRSVSWYQQTPGQGLQFLFEYFSETQRNKGNFPGRFSGRQFSNSRSEMNVSTLELGDSALYLCASSLDPGRTEAFFGQGTRLTVV.

V is TRBV6-5 and J is TRBJ2-1; D is perhaps TRBD1 (6 bases). Germline CDR1 is MNHEY and CDR2 is SVGAGI. The ends were cut back, 6 bases at V and 3 bases at J, with 9 bases in the middle. This CDR3 comprises 13 residues. CDR3 region: CASRQGLYNEQFF. The CDR3, as DNA: TGTGCCAGCAGACAGGGCCTCTACAATGAGCAGTTCTTC.

The chain employs TRBV13 and TRBJ2-7; D may be TRBD1 (5 bases). Germline assignment: CDR1 PRHDT and CDR2 FYEKMQ (reference sequence). The CDR3 totals 14 residues. The V and J ends lost 0 bases and 3 bases respectively, with 9 bases between them. CDR3 bases: TGTGCCAGCAGCTTAGGGACAGACCTCTACGAGCAGTACTTC. Encoded protein: CASSLGTDLYEQYF.

The chain uses TRBV18 and TRBJ2-3, with D hard to call. The germline V gene has CDR1 KGHSH and CDR2 LQKENI. The CDR3 runs 14 residues. The ends were cut back, 2 bases at V and 5 bases at J, with 11 bases in the middle. CDR3 nucleotide sequence: TGTGCCAGCTCACCAGAGGCGGTCCGAGATACGCAGTATTTT. Translating it yields CASSPEAVRDTQYF.

The J gene is TRBJ2-1, the V gene TRBV7-2, with D tentatively TRBD1 (6 bases). Germline CDR1 is SGHTA and CDR2 is FQGNSA. The CDR3 length is 13 residues. V was trimmed by 5 bases and J by 5 bases, leaving 10 bases between them. The CDR3 reads CASSRDRNNEQFF. DNA for the CDR3: TGTGCCAGCAGCCGAGACAGGAACAATGAGCAGTTCTTC. The variable domain in full, completed from reference TRBV7-2 and TRBJ2-1, reads GAGVSQSPSNKVTEKGKDVELRCDPISGHTALYWYRQSLGQGLEFLIYFQGNSAPDKSGLPSDRFSAERTGGSVSTLTIQRTQQEDSAVYLCASSRDRNNEQFFGPGTRLTVL.

This rearrangement joins TRBV5-4 to TRBJ1-6; 11 bases fit TRBD1. The ends lost 4 bases at V and 8 bases at J; junction bases unmatched: 5. The CDR3 spans 15 residues. Germline lookup yields CDR1 SGHNT and CDR2 YYREEE (reference sequence). The CDR3 here is CASSPDRGLYSPLHF. In nucleotides, the CDR3 is TGTGCCAGCAGCCCGGACAGGGGGCTTTATTCACCCCTCCACTTT. The entire variable domain, with the rest obtained from reference TRBV5-4 and TRBJ1-6, is as follows: ETGVTQSPTHLIKTRGQQVTLRCSSQSGHNTVSWYQQALGQGPQFIFQYYREEENGRGNFPPRFSGLQFPNYSSELNVNALELDDSALYLCASSPDRGLYSPLHFGNGTRLTVT.

This chain joins TRBV7-2 and TRBJ1-5; D unresolved. Germline V CDR1 and CDR2: SGHTA, FQGNSA. The CDR3 length is 14 residues. The V gene lost 0 bases and the J gene lost 7 bases, with 10 bases spanning the gap. The CDR3, as DNA: TGTGCCAGCAGCTTAGCCGCGGGCCAGCAGCCCCAGCATTTT. Encoded protein: CASSLAAGQQPQHF. Drawing the rest from reference TRBV7-2 and TRBJ1-5, the complete variable domain is GAGVSQSPSNKVTEKGKDVELRCDPISGHTALYWYRQSLGQGLEFLIYFQGNSAPDKSGLPSDRFSAERTGGSVSTLTIQRTQQEDSAVYLCASSLAAGQQPQHFGDGTRLSIL.